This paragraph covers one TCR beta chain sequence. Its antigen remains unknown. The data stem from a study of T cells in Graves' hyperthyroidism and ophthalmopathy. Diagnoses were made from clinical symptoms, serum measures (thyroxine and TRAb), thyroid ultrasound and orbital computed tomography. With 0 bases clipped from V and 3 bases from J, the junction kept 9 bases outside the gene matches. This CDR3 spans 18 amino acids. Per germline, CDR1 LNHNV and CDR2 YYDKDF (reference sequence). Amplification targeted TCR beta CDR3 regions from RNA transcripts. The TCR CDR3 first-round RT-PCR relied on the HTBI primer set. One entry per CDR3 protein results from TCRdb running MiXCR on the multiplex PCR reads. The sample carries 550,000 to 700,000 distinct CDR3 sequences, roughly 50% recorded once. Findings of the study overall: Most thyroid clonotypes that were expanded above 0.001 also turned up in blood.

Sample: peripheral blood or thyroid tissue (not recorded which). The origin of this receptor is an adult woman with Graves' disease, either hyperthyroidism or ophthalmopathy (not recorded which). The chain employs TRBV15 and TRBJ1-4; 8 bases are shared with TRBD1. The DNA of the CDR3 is TGTGCCACCAGCAGAGATAGCGGACAGGGCCCAGCTAATGAAAAACTGTTTTTT. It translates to CATSRDSGQGPANEKLFF. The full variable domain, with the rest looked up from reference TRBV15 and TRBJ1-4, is DAMVIQNPRYQVTQFGKPVTLSCSQTLNHNVMYWYQQKSSQAPKLLFHYYDKDFNNEADTPDNFQSRRPNTSFCFLDIRSPGLGDTAMYLCATSRDSGQGPANEKLFFGSGTQLSVL.